This T cell receptor (beta chain) appears in the sequencing data of a study of T cells after yellow fever vaccination. Germline assignment: CDR1 MNHEY and CDR2 SVGEGT. The CDR3 sequence is 12 residues long. With 1 base removed from V and 7 bases from J, the gap between germline ends came to 5 bases. This clonotype has more than one count but fewer than ten. TCRdb ran MiXCR on the 5' RACE reads and lists one entry per CDR3 protein. Here the sample spans about 370,000 distinct CDR3 sequences, 11% being singletons. The rearrangement links TRBV6-2 or TRBV6-3 to TRBJ2-1; D ambiguous. Sequencing used PBMCs, obtained on the day of the first yellow fever vaccination. The receptor was isolated from a man aged 18 to 29 who received the YFV17D yellow fever vaccine. DNA of the CDR3: TGTGCCAGCAGTTACTATTTGAATGAGCAGTTCTTC. This gives the protein CASSYYLNEQFF.